Listed here are 20 T cell receptor beta chains from one sample, sequenced in a study of spatial heterogeneity in lung cancer. As to time point: sample taken at primary tumor resection. One entry per CDR3 protein results from TCRdb running MiXCR on the 5' RACE reads. This sample has some 1,900 distinct CDR3 sequences; more than 9.5% occur once, and the top ten carry about 12%. The material sequenced was normal lung tissue next to the tumor, taken at surgery. All receptors come from a female donor with early-stage non-small cell lung cancer.

This clonotype appeared many times. CDR3: CASSLFTSGYNEQFF. CDR3 DNA: TGTGCCAGCAGTTTATTTACTAGCGGTTACAATGAGCAGTTCTTC. The J gene is TRBJ2-1, the V gene TRBV28; 8 bases map to TRBD2. In germline, CDR1 is MDHEN, CDR2 SYDVKM. This CDR3 region has 15 residues. With V trimmed by 1 base and J by 4 bases, 3 bases remained unmatched.

The sample holds many counts of this clonotype. J is TRBJ2-4 and V is TRBV7-6; 7 nucleotides match TRBD1. The J segment lost 8 bases and the V segment lost 1 base, leaving 5 bases of the junction unmatched. Germline CDR1 SGHVS, CDR2 FNYEAQ. This CDR3 spans 14 amino acids. CDR3 sequence (DNA): TGTGCCAGCAGCTTAGGAGGGGGCACGGACATTCAGTACTTC. Protein: CASSLGGGTDIQYF.

Within the sample, this clonotype is medium-sized. This CDR3 is CASIAHGSGNEQFF. The CDR3 DNA is TGTGCCAGTATAGCCCACGGCTCCGGCAATGAGCAGTTCTTC. The genes are TRBV19 and TRBJ2-1; D is unclear. CDR3 length equals 14 residues. Germline lookup yields CDR1 LNHDA and CDR2 SQIVND (reference sequence). The V end lost 7 bases, the J end lost 6 bases, and 16 bases lay between the germline ends.

This clonotype qualifies as medium-sized. The gene calls are TRBV2 and TRBJ2-1; 12 bases fit TRBD2. Trimming cost V 6 bases and J 4 bases; bases outside gene matches: 7. CDR1 SNHLY and CDR2 FYNNEI come from the germline V gene. This CDR3 spans 16 amino acids. CDR3 sequence (DNA): TGTGCCAGCAGGACCGCGACTAGCGGGAGTTACAATGAGCAGTTCTTC. This translates into CASRTATSGSYNEQFF.

This clonotype rates as medium-sized. V usage is TRBV6-1 and J usage is TRBJ1-3; D perhaps matches TRBD1 (5 bases). The CDR3 is 15 residues long. The ends were cut back, 3 bases at V and 3 bases at J, with 12 bases in the middle. The germline CDR1 and CDR2 sequences are MNHNS and SASEGT. The CDR3 DNA sequence: TGTGCCAGCAGTGAGGGGGGAGGGCTTGGAAACACCATATATTTT. It specifies CASSEGGGLGNTIYF.

By frequency in the sample, this clonotype is medium-sized. The rearrangement joins TRBV11-3 to TRBJ1-1; 7 nucleotides agree with TRBD1. The CDR3 contains 14 residues. CDR1 and CDR2 (germline): SGHNT, YENEEA. The J segment lost 4 bases and the V segment lost 5 bases, leaving 7 bases of the junction unmatched. CDR3 region: CASSQTGRGTEAFF. CDR3 nucleotides: TGTGCCAGCAGCCAGACAGGGCGCGGCACTGAAGCTTTCTTT.

By sample share, this clonotype is large. The chain joins TRBV3-1 to TRBJ1-6, with 9 bases matching TRBD1. The CDR3 runs 14 residues. V dropped 2 bases and J dropped 10; count of bases not matched to a gene: 3. CDR1 is LGHDT, CDR2 YNNKEL, per germline (reference sequence). The CDR3 sequence is CASSQRQGVSPLHF. In DNA form, the CDR3 reads TGTGCCAGCAGCCAACGACAGGGGGTATCACCCCTCCACTTT. The whole variable domain, filled in from reference TRBV3-1 and TRBJ1-6, reads DTAVSQTPKYLVTQMGNDKSIKCEQNLGHDTMYWYKQDSKKFLKIMFSYNNKELIINETVPNRFSPKSPDKAHLNLHINSLELGDSAVYFCASSQRQGVSPLHFGNGTRLTVT.

This clonotype rates as large. V gene TRBV2 combines with J gene TRBJ2-1, with 10 bases identical to TRBD2. Germline CDR1 SNHLY, CDR2 FYNNEI. CDR3 length equals 15 residues. Losses at the gene ends were 6 bases for V and 4 bases for J; bases not matched to a gene: 6. The CDR3 DNA reads as TGTGCCAGCAGGGCTAGCGGGAGACCATACAATGAGCAGTTCTTC. It yields the protein CASRASGRPYNEQFF.

This clonotype ranks as medium-sized. V is TRBV11-2 and J is TRBJ2-1; 11 positions agree with TRBD2. V lost 3 bases to trimming and J lost 3 bases; unmatched junction nucleotides: 4. The CDR3 is made up of 16 amino acids. From germline, CDR1 is SGHAT and CDR2 FQNNGV. As DNA, the CDR3 is TGTGCCAGCAGCTTTTTAGCGGGAGGGATCTACAATGAGCAGTTCTTC. Encoded protein: CASSFLAGGIYNEQFF.

There are a few counts of this clonotype. V and J are TRBV6-1 and TRBJ1-1; D is uncertain. Trimming removed 0 bases from V and 11 bases from J, with 13 bases in between. The germline CDR1 and CDR2 sequences are MNHNS and SASEGT. The CDR3 length is 13 residues. The CDR3 protein is CASSEARRANAFF. Written as DNA, the CDR3 is TGTGCCAGCAGTGAAGCTCGGAGGGCCAATGCTTTCTTT.

The CDR3 reads CASSLWSGKQTQYF. The CDR3 DNA reads TGTGCCAGCAGCTTGTGGTCGGGAAAGCAGACCCAGTACTTC. The chain is built from TRBV11-2 and TRBJ2-5, with D possibly TRBD2 on 5 matching bases. The V end lost 3 bases, the J end lost 6 bases, and 14 bases lay between the germline ends. Germline V lookup: CDR1 SGHAT, CDR2 FQNNGV. This CDR3 comprises 14 residues.

The gene calls are TRBV9 and TRBJ1-6; 9 bases agree with TRBD1. Germline values: CDR1 SGDLS, CDR2 YYNGEE. The CDR3 runs 13 residues. V shed 6 bases and J 7 bases; nucleotides not matched to a gene: 2. CDR3 loop: CASKGQGNSPLHF. The CDR3, as DNA: TGTGCCAGCAAGGGACAGGGCAATTCACCCCTCCACTTT.

Within the sample, this clonotype is medium-sized. The chain has TRBV28 and TRBJ2-5; possible D gene TRBD2, 6 bases. The CDR3 is 15 residues long. Germline CDR1 is MDHEN and CDR2 is SYDVKM. V gave up 6 bases and J gave up 1 base, with 15 bases separating them. CDR3 coding DNA: TGTGCCAGCAGCCCTATTAGCGGAGCCCAAGAGACCCAGTACTTC. Translated: CASSPISGAQETQYF.

This clonotype counts as large. The rearrangement uses TRBV7-2 and TRBJ1-4; a possible D gene is TRBD1 (6 bases). The ends were cut back, 2 bases at V and 5 bases at J, with 9 bases in the middle. CDR3 length: 14 amino acids. CDR1 is SGHTA and CDR2 is FQGNSA in the germline V gene. The chain's CDR3 is CASSLQGTNEKLFF. The CDR3 nucleotides are TGTGCCAGCAGCTTACAGGGGACGAATGAAAAACTGTTTTTT.

By share of the sample, this clonotype is medium-sized. The V gene is TRBV30, the J gene TRBJ1-3; the match to TRBD1 covers 8 bases. Germline assignment: CDR1 GTSNPN and CDR2 SVGIG (reference sequence). This CDR3 is built from 13 residues. With 5 bases clipped from V and 3 bases from J, the junction kept 3 bases outside the gene matches. The CDR3 sequence is CAWGTGRGNTIYF. CDR3 DNA: TGTGCCTGGGGGACAGGTCGTGGAAACACCATATATTTT.

CDR3 sequence (DNA): TGTGCCAGCAGCCTGACAGGGGGTTCACCCCTCCACTTT. Its translation: CASSLTGGSPLHF. The chain recombines TRBV11-2 with TRBJ1-6; 9 positions match TRBD1. The CDR3 runs to 13 residues. The junction had 2 bases not matched to a gene; V was cut back by 5 bases and J by 9 bases. Germline CDR1 is SGHAT and CDR2 is FQNNGV.

This clonotype is medium-sized within its sample. The rearrangement uses TRBV5-1 and TRBJ2-1; D call uncertain. The CDR3 sequence is 15 residues long. Germline V CDR1 and CDR2: SGHRS, YFSETQ. V shed 1 base and J shed 1 base, with 9 bases lying between them. The CDR3 region is CASSLWSQSYNEQFF. The CDR3 DNA reads TGCGCCAGCAGCTTGTGGTCTCAGTCCTACAATGAGCAGTTCTTC.

By share, this clonotype counts as medium-sized. This chain links TRBV27 with TRBJ2-7; tentative D call: TRBD2 (6 bases). The CDR3 has 14 residues. Trimming removed 1 base from V and 5 bases from J, with 12 bases in between. Germline CDR1 MNHEY, CDR2 SMNVEV (reference sequence). The CDR3 nucleotides read TGTGCCAGCAGTTTATACGGGGGTTTGGACGAGCAGTACTTC. Its protein is CASSLYGGLDEQYF.

This clonotype is medium-sized. The V and J genes are TRBV7-9 and TRBJ1-4; 8 positions match TRBD1. After removal of 5 bases from V and 7 bases from J, the junction contained 6 bases not matched to a gene. This CDR3 comprises 14 residues. Germline CDR1 SEHNR, CDR2 FQNEAQ (reference sequence). This CDR3 is CASSTAGGVEKLFF. The DNA of the CDR3 is TGTGCCAGCAGCACCGCAGGGGGCGTTGAAAAACTGTTTTTT.

In its sample, this clonotype is large. The J gene is TRBJ2-3, the V gene TRBV20-1, with a tentative D call TRBD2 (8 bases). Trimming shortened V by 3 bases and J by 6 bases, and 37 bases separated the two germline ends. CDR3 length: 21 residues. Looked up from germline, CDR1 is DFQATT and CDR2 is SNEGSKA (reference sequence). The CDR3 sequence: CSASAPEGLARPGTRGDTQYF. The CDR3 nucleotides read TGCAGTGCTAGCGCCCCCGAAGGACTAGCTAGGCCGGGGACCAGGGGGGATACGCAGTATTTT.